The present entry profiles one T cell receptor beta chain with its context. These data are taken from a study of T cell responses to AZD1222 COVID-19 vaccine. Trimming at V came to 5 bases and at J to 4 bases, leaving 8 bases not matched to a gene. Germline V gene lookup returns CDR1 SGHVS and CDR2 FQNEAQ. This CDR3 region has 16 residues. Sequencing used immunoSEQ multiplex PCR; TCRdb keeps in-frame clones, though not all of them. Among some 150,000 clones listed, 88% were seen once. The chain has TRBV7-8 and TRBJ1-3, with 10 bases lining up with TRBD1. This receptor was obtained from an adult who received the MenACWY meningococcal vaccine as a control. Sequenced here: peripheral blood, sampled 28 days after the second dose of the MenACWY control vaccine. The CDR3 sequence is CASSVRQGAKGNTIYF. CDR3 in DNA: TGTGCCAGCAGCGTTCGACAGGGGGCGAAAGGAAACACCATATATTTT.